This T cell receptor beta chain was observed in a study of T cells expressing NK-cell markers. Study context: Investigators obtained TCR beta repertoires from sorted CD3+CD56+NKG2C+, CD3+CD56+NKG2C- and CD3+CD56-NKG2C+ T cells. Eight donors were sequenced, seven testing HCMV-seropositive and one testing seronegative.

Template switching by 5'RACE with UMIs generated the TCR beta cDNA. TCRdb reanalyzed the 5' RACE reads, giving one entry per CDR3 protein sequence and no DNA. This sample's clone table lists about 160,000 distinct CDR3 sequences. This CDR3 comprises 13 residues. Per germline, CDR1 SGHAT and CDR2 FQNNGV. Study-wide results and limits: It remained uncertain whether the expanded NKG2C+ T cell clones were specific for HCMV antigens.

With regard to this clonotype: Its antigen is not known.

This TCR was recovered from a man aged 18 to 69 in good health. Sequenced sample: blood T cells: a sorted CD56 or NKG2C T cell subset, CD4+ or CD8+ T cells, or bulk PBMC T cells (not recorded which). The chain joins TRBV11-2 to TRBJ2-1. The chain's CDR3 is CASSDVMSGEQFF.